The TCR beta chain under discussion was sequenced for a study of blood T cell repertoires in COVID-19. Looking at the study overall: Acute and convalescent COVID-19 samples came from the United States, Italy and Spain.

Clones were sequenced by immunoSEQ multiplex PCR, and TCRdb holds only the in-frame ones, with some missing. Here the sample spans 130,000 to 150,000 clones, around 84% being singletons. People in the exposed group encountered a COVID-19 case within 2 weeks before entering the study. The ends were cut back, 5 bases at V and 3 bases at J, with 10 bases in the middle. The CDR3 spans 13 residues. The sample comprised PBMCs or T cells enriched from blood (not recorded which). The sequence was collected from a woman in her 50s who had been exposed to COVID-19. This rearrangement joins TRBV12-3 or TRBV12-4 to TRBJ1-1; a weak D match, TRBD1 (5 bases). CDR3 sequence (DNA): TGTGCCAGCAGTCTGGACACCTACACTGAAGCTTTCTTT. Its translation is CASSLDTYTEAFF.